This T cell receptor (beta chain) was captured by sequencing in a study of T cell responses to AZD1222 COVID-19 vaccine. Points from the study as a whole: Clonal diversity was possibly underestimated, and white British individuals and females predominated among donors.

As to this clone: No antigen is known for it.

Sequenced by immunoSEQ multiplex PCR; TCRdb stores in-frame clones only, minus some. This table holds about 130,000 clones, more than 75% found once. Sequencing used peripheral blood, obtained on day 0 of AZD1222 vaccination. The TCR sequence derives from an adult in good health.

CDR3 bases: TGTGCCAGCAGCTTCCTTGCGGGGGGCCCCGCCTACGAGCAGTACTTC. Encoded protein: CASSFLAGGPAYEQYF. The chain combines TRBV7-2 with TRBJ2-7; 8 bases are a match to TRBD2. Germline CDR1 reads SGHTA; CDR2 reads FQGNSA. The CDR3 has 16 amino acids. With V trimmed by 3 bases and J by 2 bases, 9 bases remained unmatched.